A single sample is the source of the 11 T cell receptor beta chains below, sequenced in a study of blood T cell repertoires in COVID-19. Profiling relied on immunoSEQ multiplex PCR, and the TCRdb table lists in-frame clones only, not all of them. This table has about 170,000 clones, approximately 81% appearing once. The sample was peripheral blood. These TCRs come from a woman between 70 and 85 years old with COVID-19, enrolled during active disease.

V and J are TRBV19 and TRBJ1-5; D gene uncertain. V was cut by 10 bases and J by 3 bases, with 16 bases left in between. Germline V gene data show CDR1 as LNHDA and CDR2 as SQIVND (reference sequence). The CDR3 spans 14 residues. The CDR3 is CATKPSAFNQPQHF. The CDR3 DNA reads TGTGCCACCAAACCGAGTGCCTTCAATCAGCCCCAGCATTTT. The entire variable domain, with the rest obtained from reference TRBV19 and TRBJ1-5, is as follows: DGGITQSPKYLFRKEGQNVTLSCEQNLNHDAMYWYRQDPGQGLRLIYYSQIVNDFQKGDIAEGYSVSREKKESFPLTVTSAQKNPTAFYLCATKPSAFNQPQHFGDGTRLSIL.

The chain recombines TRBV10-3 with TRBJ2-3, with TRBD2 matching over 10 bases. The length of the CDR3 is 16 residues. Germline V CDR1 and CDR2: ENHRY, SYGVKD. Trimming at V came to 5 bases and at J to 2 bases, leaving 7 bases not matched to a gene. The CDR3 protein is CAISPRTSGLTDTQYF. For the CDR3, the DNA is TGTGCCATCAGTCCAAGGACTAGCGGTCTCACAGATACGCAGTATTTT.

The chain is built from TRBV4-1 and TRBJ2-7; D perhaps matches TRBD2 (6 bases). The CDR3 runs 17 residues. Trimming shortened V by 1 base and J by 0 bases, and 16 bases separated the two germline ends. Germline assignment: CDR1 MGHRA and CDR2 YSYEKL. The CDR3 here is CASSQATNPRGSYEQYF. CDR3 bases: TGCGCCAGCAGCCAAGCCACTAACCCGCGGGGCTCCTACGAGCAGTACTTC.

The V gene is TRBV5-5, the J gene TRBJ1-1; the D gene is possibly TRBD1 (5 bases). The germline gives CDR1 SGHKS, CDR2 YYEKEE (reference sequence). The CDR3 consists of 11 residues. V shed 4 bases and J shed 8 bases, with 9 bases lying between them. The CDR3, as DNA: TGTGCCAGCAGCCTGACAGCCGAAGCTTTCTTT. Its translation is CASSLTAEAFF.

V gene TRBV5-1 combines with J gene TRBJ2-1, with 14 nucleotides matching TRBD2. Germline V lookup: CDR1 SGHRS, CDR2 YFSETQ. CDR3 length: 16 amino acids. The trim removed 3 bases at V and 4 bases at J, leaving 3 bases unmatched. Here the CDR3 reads CASSSGTSGGYNEQFF. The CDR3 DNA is TGCGCCAGCAGCTCCGGGACTAGCGGGGGATACAATGAGCAGTTCTTC. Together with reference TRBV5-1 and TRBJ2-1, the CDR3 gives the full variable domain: KAGVTQTPRYLIKTRGQQVTLSCSPISGHRSVSWYQQTPGQGLQFLFEYFSETQRNKGNFPGRFSGRQFSNSRSEMNVSTLELGDSALYLCASSSGTSGGYNEQFFGPGTRLTVL.

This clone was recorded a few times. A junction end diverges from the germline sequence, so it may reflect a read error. The CDR3, as DNA: TGTGCCAGCAGCTTAACTGCGGGGTGGCCGACGGCCTTC. It is translated as CASSLTAGWPTAF. The chain uses TRBV7-3 and TRBJ1-2; D is uncertain. Per germline, CDR1 SGHTA and CDR2 FQGTGA. The CDR3 consists of 13 residues.

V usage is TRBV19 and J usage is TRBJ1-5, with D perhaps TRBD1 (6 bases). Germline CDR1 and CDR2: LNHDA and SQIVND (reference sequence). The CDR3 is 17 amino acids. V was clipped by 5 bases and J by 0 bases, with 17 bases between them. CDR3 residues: CASSAETGSFSNQPQHF. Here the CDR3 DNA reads TGTGCCAGTAGTGCAGAGACAGGATCGTTTAGCAATCAGCCCCAGCATTTT. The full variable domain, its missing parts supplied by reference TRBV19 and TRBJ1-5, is DGGITQSPKYLFRKEGQNVTLSCEQNLNHDAMYWYRQDPGQGLRLIYYSQIVNDFQKGDIAEGYSVSREKKESFPLTVTSAQKNPTAFYLCASSAETGSFSNQPQHFGDGTRLSIL.

The CDR3 is CASSRGQGDTGELFF. The CDR3 DNA follows: TGTGCCAGCAGCCGGGGACAGGGGGACACCGGGGAGCTGTTTTTT. This chain connects TRBV14 to TRBJ2-2; 11 nucleotides line up with TRBD1. V lost 4 bases to trimming and J lost 3 bases; unmatched junction nucleotides: 1. Germline V CDR1 and CDR2: SGHDN, FVKESK. The CDR3 runs to 15 residues.

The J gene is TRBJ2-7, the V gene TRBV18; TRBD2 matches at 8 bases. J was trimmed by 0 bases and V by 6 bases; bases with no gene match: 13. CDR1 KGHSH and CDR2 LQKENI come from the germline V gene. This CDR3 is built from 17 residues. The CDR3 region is CASSLFGGAHRSYEQYV. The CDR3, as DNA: TGTGCCAGCTCCCTTTTCGGGGGGGCTCACCGCTCCTACGAGCAGTACGTC.

CDR3 amino acids: CASRQTIPGELFF. The CDR3 DNA follows: TGTGCCAGCAGACAGACCATACCCGGGGAGCTGTTTTTT. J is TRBJ2-2 and V is TRBV2, with D unclear. Trimming removed 6 bases from V and 6 bases from J, with 11 bases in between. This CDR3 comprises 13 residues. Germline loops: CDR1 SNHLY, CDR2 FYNNEI. The full variable domain, completed using reference TRBV2 and TRBJ2-2, is EPEVTQTPSHQVTQMGQEVILRCVPISNHLYFYWYRQILGQKVEFLVSFYNNEISEKSEIFDDQFSVERPDGSNFTLKIRSTKLEDSAMYFCASRQTIPGELFFGEGSRLTVL.

The CDR3 nucleotides are TGTGCCAGCAGTCCTTTTTTAGAGACCCAGTACTTC. Amino acid sequence: CASSPFLETQYF. V usage is TRBV6-6 and J usage is TRBJ2-5; D gene unclear. The germline V gene has CDR1 MNHNY and CDR2 SVGAGI (reference sequence). The CDR3 spans 12 residues. V was cut by 5 bases and J by 4 bases, with 8 bases left in between.